This T cell receptor (beta chain) was identified in a study of blood T cell repertoires in COVID-19. Study as a whole: The United States, Italy and Spain provided the acute and convalescent COVID-19 samples. T cells, B-cell-depleted T cells, or PBMCs supplied cDNA or gDNA.

The CDR3 is 12 amino acids. Trimming took off 9 bases at V and 2 bases at J, with 8 bases between the two ends. CDR1 LNHDA and CDR2 SQIVND come from the germline V gene (reference sequence). In the source study's methods: Estimates of nucleated cell counts were drawn from the amplification of reference gene primers. TCRdb's copy holds only in-frame clones and misses some; the assay was immunoSEQ multiplex PCR. The V and J calls and clone size were taken over from that table, and D and trimming were inferred from the DNA. The sample has approximately 99,000 clones; about 86% are singletons. This clonotype was obtained from a woman aged 55-70 years in a cohort sampled during active or convalescent COVID-19. This chain links TRBV19 with TRBJ1-3; D possibly corresponds to TRBD1 (6 bases). Sequencing was done on a sample of peripheral blood. The CDR3 is CASRGPGNTIYF. CDR3 DNA sequence: TGTGCCAGCAGGGGTCCTGGAAACACCATATATTTT.